This T cell receptor beta chain comes out of a study of blood T cell repertoires in COVID-19. Data came from immunoSEQ multiplex PCR; TCRdb stores just in-frame clones and leaves some out. The sample comprises fewer than 250,000 clones, under 90% of which are singletons, and 2.5% rests with the top ten. Germline loops: CDR1 GTSNPN, CDR2 SVGIG (reference sequence). CDR3 length equals 16 residues. Unmatched junction bases numbered 8, after V lost 5 bases and J lost 4 bases. The chain has TRBV30 and TRBJ2-5, with TRBD2 matching 15 bases. What was sequenced was peripheral blood. This sequence was found in a woman aged 40 to 50 with active or convalescent COVID-19. The CDR3 sequence: CAWEGLAGGEGETQYF. For the CDR3, the DNA is TGTGCCTGGGAAGGACTAGCGGGAGGGGAAGGAGAGACCCAGTACTTC.